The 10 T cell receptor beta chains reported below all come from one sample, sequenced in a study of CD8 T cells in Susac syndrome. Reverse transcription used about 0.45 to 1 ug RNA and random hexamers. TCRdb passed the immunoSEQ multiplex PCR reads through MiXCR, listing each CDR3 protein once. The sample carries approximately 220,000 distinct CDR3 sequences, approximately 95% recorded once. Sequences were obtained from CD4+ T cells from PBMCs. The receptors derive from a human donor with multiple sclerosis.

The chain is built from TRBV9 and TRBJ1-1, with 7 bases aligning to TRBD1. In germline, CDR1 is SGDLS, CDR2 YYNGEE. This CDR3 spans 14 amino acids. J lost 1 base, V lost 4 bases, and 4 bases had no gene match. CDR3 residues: CASSRDSTNTEAFF. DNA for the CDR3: TGTGCCAGCAGCCGGGACAGCACGAACACTGAAGCTTTCTTT. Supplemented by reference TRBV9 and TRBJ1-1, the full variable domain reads DSGVTQTPKHLITATGQRVTLRCSPRSGDLSVYWYQQSLDQGLQFLIQYYNGEERAKGNILERFSAQQFPDLHSELNLSSLELGDSALYFCASSRDSTNTEAFFGQGTRLTVV.

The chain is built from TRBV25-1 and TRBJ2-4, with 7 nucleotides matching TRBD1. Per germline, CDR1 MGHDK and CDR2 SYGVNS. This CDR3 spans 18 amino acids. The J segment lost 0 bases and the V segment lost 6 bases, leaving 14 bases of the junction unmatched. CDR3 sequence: CASSSTRDSSLAKNIQYF. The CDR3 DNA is TGTGCCAGCAGCTCCACCCGGGACAGTTCATTAGCCAAAAACATTCAGTACTTC.

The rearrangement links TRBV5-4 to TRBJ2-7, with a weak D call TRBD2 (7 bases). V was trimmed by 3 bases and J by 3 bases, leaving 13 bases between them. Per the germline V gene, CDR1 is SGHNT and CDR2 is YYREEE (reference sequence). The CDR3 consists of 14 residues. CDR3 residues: CASSSQGGGYEQYF. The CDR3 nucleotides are TGTGCCAGCAGCTCCCAGGGAGGGGGCTACGAGCAGTACTTC.

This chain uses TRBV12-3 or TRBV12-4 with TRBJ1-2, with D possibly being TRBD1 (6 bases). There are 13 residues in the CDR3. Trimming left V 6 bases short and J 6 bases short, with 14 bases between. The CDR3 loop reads CASRPPGQNGYTF. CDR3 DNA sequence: TGTGCCAGCAGACCTCCGGGACAAAATGGCTACACCTTC.

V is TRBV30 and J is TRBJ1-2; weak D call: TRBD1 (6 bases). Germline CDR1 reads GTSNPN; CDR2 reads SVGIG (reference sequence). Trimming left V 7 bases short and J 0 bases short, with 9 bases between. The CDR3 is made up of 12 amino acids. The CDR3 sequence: CAFTGSNYGYTF. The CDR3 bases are TGTGCCTTTACAGGGTCTAACTATGGCTACACCTTC.

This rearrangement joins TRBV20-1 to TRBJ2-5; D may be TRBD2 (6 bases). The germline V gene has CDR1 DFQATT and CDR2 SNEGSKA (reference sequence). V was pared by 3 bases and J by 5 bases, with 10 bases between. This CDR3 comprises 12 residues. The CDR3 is CSARGGKETQYF. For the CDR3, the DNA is TGCAGTGCTAGGGGGGGAAAGGAGACCCAGTACTTC.

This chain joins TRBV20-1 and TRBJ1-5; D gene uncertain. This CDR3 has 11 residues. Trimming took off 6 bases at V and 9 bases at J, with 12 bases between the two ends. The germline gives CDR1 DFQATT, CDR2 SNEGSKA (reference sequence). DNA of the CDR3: TGCAGTGCCTTAGACCGGGGGCCCCAGCATTTT. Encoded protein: CSALDRGPQHF.

CDR3 coding DNA: TGCAGTGCCCGAGGACGGAATGAGCAGTTCTTC. Translation gives CSARGRNEQFF. The rearrangement uses TRBV20-1 and TRBJ2-1, with no clear D. V shed 6 bases and J shed 7 bases, with 10 bases lying between them. This CDR3 comprises 11 residues. Germline-derived CDR1 and CDR2 are DFQATT and SNEGSKA (reference sequence).

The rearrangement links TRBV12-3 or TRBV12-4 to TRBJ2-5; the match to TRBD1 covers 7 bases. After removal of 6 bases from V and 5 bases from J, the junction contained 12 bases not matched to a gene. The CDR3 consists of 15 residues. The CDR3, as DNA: TGTGCCAGCAGCCGCCAGGGGGTTTCGTGGGAGACCCAGTACTTC. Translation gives CASSRQGVSWETQYF.

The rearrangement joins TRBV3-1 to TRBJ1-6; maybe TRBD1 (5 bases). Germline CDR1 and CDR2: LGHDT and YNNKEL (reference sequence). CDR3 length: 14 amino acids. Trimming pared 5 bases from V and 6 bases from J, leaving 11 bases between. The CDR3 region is CASSDDSTNSPLHF. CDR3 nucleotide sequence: TGTGCCAGCAGCGACGACAGCACTAATTCACCCCTCCACTTT.